Listed here are 9 T cell receptor beta chains from one sample, sequenced in a study of early T cells in non-severe SARS-CoV-2 infection. TCRdb itself ran the 5' RACE reads through MiXCR, one entry per CDR3 protein. The sample carries about 83,000 distinct CDR3 sequences, 9% to 15% recorded once. The sequencing input was whole blood. These receptors all come from an adult who was a healthcare worker with PCR-confirmed SARS-CoV-2 infection or an uninfected control (not recorded which).

The rearrangement links TRBV20-1 to TRBJ2-3; D unclear. Between the trimmed V and J ends, which lost 4 bases and 1 base, there was a span of 15 bases. CDR1 and CDR2 from the germline V gene are DFQATT and SNEGSKA (reference sequence). CDR3 length: 15 amino acids. For the CDR3, the DNA is TGCAGTGCTACCCCAACGATGTTGGGCACAGATACGCAGTATTTT. Protein: CSATPTMLGTDTQYF.

The gene calls are TRBV25-1 and TRBJ2-7, with a tentative D call TRBD1 (5 bases). V was trimmed by 0 bases and J by 2 bases, leaving 17 bases between them. This CDR3 spans 17 amino acids. Germline V gives CDR1 MGHDK, CDR2 SYGVNS. The CDR3 reads CASSEYFRDSLTYEQYF. The CDR3 bases are TGTGCCAGCAGTGAATATTTCCGAGACAGTCTAACCTACGAGCAGTACTTC.

The CDR3 spells CATRGGRAYNEQFF. The CDR3 bases are TGCGCAACCAGGGGCGGGCGCGCCTACAATGAGCAGTTCTTC. The chain recombines TRBV10-2 with TRBJ2-1, with D tentatively TRBD1 (6 bases). CDR1 and CDR2 (germline): WSHSY, SAAADI. The CDR3 runs to 14 residues.

This clonotype was counted at least ten times. The chain links TRBV11-2 to TRBJ2-5; no reliable D call. Trimming removed 1 base from V and 4 bases from J, with 4 bases in between. The CDR3 totals 12 residues. Germline CDR1 SGHAT, CDR2 FQNNGV. The DNA for the CDR3 is TGTGCCAGCAGCTTAGTTGGAGAGACCCAGTACTTC. Its protein is CASSLVGETQYF.

In this sample, this clonotype turned up many times. The chain combines TRBV6-5 with TRBJ1-2; D possibly corresponds to TRBD1 (5 bases). V lost 4 bases, J lost 6 bases, and 18 bases lay in between. CDR1 is MNHEY and CDR2 is SVGAGI in the germline V gene. The CDR3 consists of 15 residues. CDR3 nucleotides: TGTGCCAGCAGTTTTACTTCCAGGGTCGGGGATGGCTACACCTTC. It is translated as CASSFTSRVGDGYTF.

This clonotype occurred many times. This chain joins TRBV20-1 and TRBJ2-7, with TRBD2 matching over 14 bases. The germline CDR1 and CDR2 sequences are DFQATT and SNEGSKA (reference sequence). CDR3 size: 17 residues. The trim removed 3 bases at V and 6 bases at J, leaving 13 bases unmatched. The CDR3 reads CSARGLAGESMVGEQYF. The CDR3 DNA reads TGCAGTGCTAGGGGACTAGCGGGAGAAAGTATGGTCGGCGAGCAGTACTTC.

This clonotype was observed many times. The CDR3 coding sequence is TGCAGTGCTAGAGGGACATTATCCAATGAGCAGTTCTTC. Amino acid sequence: CSARGTLSNEQFF. The chain carries TRBV20-1 and TRBJ2-1, with D perhaps TRBD1 (5 bases). The germline V gene has CDR1 DFQATT and CDR2 SNEGSKA (reference sequence). This CDR3 comprises 13 residues. Trimming took 1 base from V and 6 from J, leaving 10 bases between them.

This clonotype was observed a few times. J is TRBJ2-1 and V is TRBV4-1, with 8 bases fitting TRBD2. V dropped 4 bases and J dropped 7; count of bases not matched to a gene: 12. This CDR3 is 16 amino acids long. Germline lookup yields CDR1 MGHRA and CDR2 YSYEKL. Here the CDR3 reads CASSRKAGALHNEQFF. The CDR3 coding sequence is TGCGCCAGCAGCCGGAAAGCGGGAGCTCTGCATAATGAGCAGTTCTTC.

The chain recombines TRBV6-5 with TRBJ1-6, with D tentatively TRBD1 (5 bases). Trimming left V 6 bases short and J 9 bases short, with 9 bases between. The CDR3 covers 12 residues. Germline V lookup: CDR1 MNHEY, CDR2 SVGAGI. The CDR3 DNA sequence: TGTGCCAGCAGCCCCGGGACTTCACCCCTCCACTTT. Its protein product is CASSPGTSPLHF.